The next 30 T cell receptor beta chains were all read from a single sample in a study of T cells in Graves' hyperthyroidism and ophthalmopathy. RNA transcripts yielded amplified TCR beta CDR3 regions. HTBI primers were used for first-round RT-PCR of the TCR CDR3. TCRdb redid the calling of the multiplex PCR reads with MiXCR, one entry per CDR3 protein. The sample has 600,000 or so distinct CDR3 sequences, 11% to 15% seen once. The sequenced sample was blood. Receptors were obtained from a woman aged 18-29 years with Graves' ophthalmopathy.

This clonotype was counted many times. The chain joins TRBV28 to TRBJ1-4, with D possibly TRBD1 on 6 matching bases. Germline CDR1 and CDR2: MDHEN and SYDVKM. The CDR3 contains 15 residues. V lost 1 base, J lost 7 bases, and 13 bases lay in between. CDR3 protein: CASSLLGTLIEKLFF. Here the CDR3 DNA reads TGTGCCAGCAGTTTATTAGGGACACTTATTGAAAAACTGTTTTTT.

This clonotype was recorded many times. This chain joins TRBV2 and TRBJ2-5; 9 bases match TRBD2. The CDR3 is made up of 16 amino acids. In germline, CDR1 is SNHLY, CDR2 FYNNEI. Trimming cost V 0 bases and J 1 base; bases outside gene matches: 3. The CDR3, as DNA: TGTGCCAGCAGTGAAGCTAGCGGGAGTATCCAAGAGACCCAGTACTTC. Translating gives CASSEASGSIQETQYF.

This clonotype was observed a handful of times. The chain recombines TRBV6-1 with TRBJ2-2, with 13 bases matching TRBD2. The CDR3 spans 15 residues. Germline CDR1 is MNHNS and CDR2 is SASEGT. With V trimmed by 7 bases and J by 3 bases, 2 bases remained unmatched. CDR3 sequence: CASTTSGGYTGELFF. DNA of the CDR3: TGTGCCAGCACGACTAGCGGGGGGTACACCGGGGAGCTGTTTTTT.

At least ten counts were recorded for this clonotype. V gene TRBV6-5 combines with J gene TRBJ2-1; possibly TRBD2 for D (5 bases). The CDR3 is 16 residues long. V lost 2 bases to trimming and J lost 2 bases, with 13 bases between them. Germline V lookup: CDR1 MNHEY, CDR2 SVGAGI. The CDR3 sequence: CASSYTPPRAYNEQFF. CDR3 nucleotide sequence: TGTGCCAGCAGTTACACCCCACCGAGGGCCTACAATGAGCAGTTCTTC.

This clonotype was detected a few times. This rearrangement joins TRBV19 to TRBJ2-1, with D possibly TRBD1 on 5 matching bases. CDR3 length: 15 residues. Germline V lookup: CDR1 LNHDA, CDR2 SQIVND (reference sequence). V was shortened by 4 bases and J by 6 bases, with 16 bases between the two germline ends. The CDR3 DNA reads as TGTGCCAGTAGTAGGGGTTCTCCAGGGTCCAATGAGCAGTTCTTC. It encodes CASSRGSPGSNEQFF. The full variable domain, its missing parts supplied by reference TRBV19 and TRBJ2-1, is DGGITQSPKYLFRKEGQNVTLSCEQNLNHDAMYWYRQDPGQGLRLIYYSQIVNDFQKGDIAEGYSVSREKKESFPLTVTSAQKNPTAFYLCASSRGSPGSNEQFFGPGTRLTVL.

This clonotype came up many times. This sequence joins TRBV7-9 and TRBJ2-7; TRBD2 aligns across 10 bases. After removal of 1 base from V and 5 bases from J, the junction contained 5 bases not matched to a gene. CDR1 SEHNR and CDR2 FQNEAQ come from the germline V gene (reference sequence). CDR3 length equals 15 residues. The chain's CDR3 is CASSLVLAGDNEQYF. CDR3 bases: TGTGCCAGCAGCTTAGTCCTAGCGGGAGACAACGAGCAGTACTTC.

The V call is TRBV6-2 or TRBV6-3, the J call TRBJ2-1; 11 bases are a match to TRBD2. The junction had 11 bases not matched to a gene; V was cut back by 6 bases and J by 7 bases. From germline, CDR1 is MNHEY and CDR2 SVGEGT. This CDR3 is built from 16 residues. CDR3 in amino acids: CASSQTTGLAVNEQFF. CDR3 nucleotides: TGTGCCAGCAGCCAAACCACGGGACTAGCGGTAAATGAGCAGTTCTTC.

This clonotype was seen repeatedly, ten times or more. V is TRBV20-1 and J is TRBJ2-1; 7 bases map to TRBD2. Germline CDR1 reads DFQATT; CDR2 reads SNEGSKA (reference sequence). With 7 bases clipped from V and 7 bases from J, the junction kept 10 bases outside the gene matches. The CDR3 length is 13 residues. CDR3 coding DNA: TGCAGTGACCCACTAGCGAGAGGAAATGAGCAGTTCTTC. Translation: CSDPLARGNEQFF.

Worth noting for this clonotype: A clone one base away is much larger, so this may be a read error. V and J are TRBV18 and TRBJ2-1; TRBD2 aligns across 12 bases. In germline, CDR1 is KGHSH, CDR2 LQKENI. There are 15 residues in the CDR3. CDR3 DNA: TGTACCAGCTCACCGACTAGCGGGAGATCGGATGAGCAGTTCTTC. Its translation is CTSSPTSGRSDEQFF.

The genes are TRBV4-2 and TRBJ2-7, with 11 positions matching TRBD2. The CDR3 loop spans 15 amino acids. V dropped 4 bases and J dropped 7; count of bases not matched to a gene: 9. From germline, CDR1 is LGHNA and CDR2 YNFKEQ. This CDR3 is CASSRITSGSQEQYF. The CDR3 DNA is TGTGCCAGCAGCCGTATAACTAGCGGGAGTCAAGAGCAGTACTTC.

This clonotype occurred many times. This chain joins TRBV2 and TRBJ2-3; TRBD1 matches at 10 bases. Looked up from germline, CDR1 is SNHLY and CDR2 is FYNNEI. The CDR3 runs 14 residues. V trimming: 6 bases; J trimming: 6 bases; junction bases outside the gene matches: 6. The CDR3 nucleotides read TGTGCCAGCAGCGCGGACAGGGGGGAGGATACGCAGTATTTT. Its protein is CASSADRGEDTQYF.

The chain links TRBV6-2 or TRBV6-3 to TRBJ1-2; maybe TRBD1 (5 bases). V was clipped by 5 bases and J by 5 bases, with 21 bases between them. CDR1 and CDR2 (germline): MNHEY, SVGEGT. CDR3 size: 16 residues. The CDR3 sequence: CASSRLRIRGEYGYTF. CDR3 in DNA: TGTGCCAGCAGTCGCCTACGTATCCGGGGCGAATATGGCTACACCTTC.

The chain uses TRBV28 and TRBJ2-3, with 12 bases fitting TRBD2. V trimming: 4 bases; J trimming: 4 bases; junction bases outside the gene matches: 9. Germline V gene data show CDR1 as MDHEN and CDR2 as SYDVKM. The CDR3 has 17 amino acids. In DNA, the CDR3 is TGTGCCAGCAGTTATGGGACTAGCGGGCTAGTCTCAGATACGCAGTATTTT. As protein: CASSYGTSGLVSDTQYF.

The chain carries TRBV19 and TRBJ2-2; D may be TRBD1 (6 bases). This CDR3 is 13 amino acids long. Germline loops: CDR1 LNHDA, CDR2 SQIVND (reference sequence). V gave up 10 bases and J gave up 6 bases, with 15 bases separating them. The CDR3 reads CATVNRAAGELFF. CDR3 coding DNA: TGTGCCACCGTAAACAGGGCAGCCGGGGAGCTGTTTTTT.

This clonotype was counted many times. Compared with germline, one end of the junction differs, possibly owing to a read error. This chain uses TRBV12-5 with TRBJ1-5; D possibly corresponds to TRBD1 (5 bases). This CDR3 is built from 19 residues. CDR1 is LGHNT and CDR2 is FRNRAP in the germline V gene. The CDR3 region has the DNA TGTGCTAGTGGATTTACTCCAGGGTATGGGGTGTATAGCTATCAGCCCCAGCATTTT. This codes for CASGFTPGYGVYSYQPQHF.

Only a few counts were recorded for this clonotype. This chain uses TRBV29-1 with TRBJ1-2; TRBD1 might be the D (6 bases). CDR1 is SQVTM, CDR2 ANQGSEA, per germline. V lost 6 bases and J lost 0, with 20 bases in between. There are 16 residues in the CDR3. DNA for the CDR3: TGCAGCGTCTTAGACAGGCTCAATGGGGCTAACTATGGCTACACCTTC. Protein: CSVLDRLNGANYGYTF.

This clonotype has just a few counts. The chain uses TRBV6-1 and TRBJ2-1, with 7 bases identical to TRBD2. The germline V gene has CDR1 MNHNS and CDR2 SASEGT. The junction had 6 bases not matched to a gene; V was cut back by 4 bases and J by 6 bases. This CDR3 comprises 14 residues. The CDR3 is CASSAGTNLNEQFF. DNA of the CDR3: TGTGCCAGCAGTGCCGGGACTAATCTCAATGAGCAGTTCTTC.

At least ten counts were recorded for this clonotype. This sequence joins TRBV30 and TRBJ1-1, with D possibly TRBD1 on 6 matching bases. With 3 bases removed from V and 2 bases from J, the gap between germline ends came to 13 bases. The CDR3 extends over 14 amino acids. Germline loops: CDR1 GTSNPN, CDR2 SVGIG (reference sequence). The CDR3 spells CAWSSGTLNTEAFF. CDR3 sequence (DNA): TGTGCCTGGAGCTCGGGGACATTAAACACTGAAGCTTTCTTT.

This clonotype was recorded at least ten times. V and J are TRBV7-9 and TRBJ2-7; TRBD1 aligns across 7 bases. V was clipped by 4 bases and J by 3 bases; unmatched bases: 9. The CDR3 length is 15 residues. Germline values: CDR1 SEHNR, CDR2 FQNEAQ (reference sequence). Here the CDR3 DNA reads TGTGCCAGCAGCTGGACCTCCGGGACAGACTACGAGCAGTACTTC. Its translation is CASSWTSGTDYEQYF.

The table lists this clonotype with many counts. The V gene is TRBV20-1, the J gene TRBJ2-1, with 9 bases matching TRBD1. CDR1 and CDR2 (germline): DFQATT, SNEGSKA (reference sequence). Unmatched junction bases numbered 15, after V lost 6 bases and J lost 0 bases. The CDR3 has 18 residues. The CDR3 DNA follows: TGCAGTGCACCTACCCGGGACAGGGACGAAAGCTCCTACAATGAGCAGTTCTTC. Residues: CSAPTRDRDESSYNEQFF.

This clonotype was observed many times. Here the CDR3 DNA reads TGTGCCAGCAGCTTAGGGGTCGGCGGAGACGAGCAGTACTTC. As protein: CASSLGVGGDEQYF. V is TRBV7-9 and J is TRBJ2-7, with D hard to call. Trimming pared 1 base from V and 5 bases from J, leaving 12 bases between. The CDR3 consists of 14 residues. Germline V gives CDR1 SEHNR, CDR2 FQNEAQ (reference sequence).

In this sample, this clonotype turned up a few times. The chain has TRBV11-1 and TRBJ2-3, with 15 nucleotides matching TRBD2. This CDR3 spans 18 amino acids. CDR1 and CDR2 from the germline V gene are SGHAT and FQDESV (reference sequence). Trimming at V came to 6 bases and at J to 2 bases, leaving 9 bases not matched to a gene. CDR3 bases: TGTGCCAGCAGACACGGACTAGCGGGAGGGTGGGACACAGATACGCAGTATTTT. This translates into CASRHGLAGGWDTDTQYF.

Many counts were recorded for this clonotype. The gene calls are TRBV2 and TRBJ2-5; tentatively, D is TRBD1 (6 bases). Trimming left V 4 bases short and J 7 bases short, with 28 bases between. The CDR3 contains 18 residues. Germline assignment: CDR1 SNHLY and CDR2 FYNNEI. Here the CDR3 DNA reads TGTGCCAGCAGTGGGGGGCGGACCGCCTTCCACTCCCCTGGGACCCAGTACTTC. Encoded protein: CASSGGRTAFHSPGTQYF.

J is TRBJ2-1 and V is TRBV6-1, with D possibly matching TRBD2 (6 bases). Germline lookup yields CDR1 MNHNS and CDR2 SASEGT. The length of the CDR3 is 16 residues. The germline V and J ends were trimmed by 6 bases and 3 bases, with 18 bases remaining between them. CDR3: CASSSLPIAVYNEQFF. The CDR3 DNA reads TGTGCCAGCAGCTCCCTCCCAATAGCGGTCTACAATGAGCAGTTCTTC.

This clonotype was seen many times. The genes are TRBV28 and TRBJ2-3, with no clear D. V gave up 3 bases and J gave up 1 base, with 11 bases separating them. The CDR3 is made up of 15 amino acids. Germline V gives CDR1 MDHEN, CDR2 SYDVKM. As DNA, the CDR3 is TGTGCCAGCAGTTTGGAAGGAGCGCGCACAGATACGCAGTATTTT. This codes for CASSLEGARTDTQYF.

The chain has TRBV18 and TRBJ2-1, with D possibly being TRBD2 (6 bases). The CDR3 has 17 amino acids. CDR1 and CDR2 (germline): KGHSH, LQKENI. V dropped 2 bases and J dropped 0 bases, with 14 bases sitting between them. In DNA form, the CDR3 reads TGTGCCAGCTCACCATGGACTATACTGTCCTCCTACAATGAGCAGTTCTTC. It encodes CASSPWTILSSYNEQFF. Combining the CDR3 with reference TRBV18 and TRBJ2-1 gives the whole variable domain NAGVMQNPRHLVRRRGQEARLRCSPMKGHSHVYWYRQLPEEGLKFMVYLQKENIIDESGMPKERFSAEFPKEGPSILRIQQVVRGDSAAYFCASSPWTILSSYNEQFFGPGTRLTVL.

The chain has TRBV27 and TRBJ2-5; D possibly corresponds to TRBD2 (5 bases). The CDR3 is made up of 18 amino acids. Germline assignment: CDR1 MNHEY and CDR2 SMNVEV (reference sequence). Trimming shortened V by 7 bases and J by 1 base, and 25 bases separated the two germline ends. The CDR3 protein is CASKARFLGGRTQETQYF. CDR3 nucleotides: TGTGCCAGCAAGGCGAGGTTTTTAGGAGGAAGAACCCAAGAGACCCAGTACTTC.

This clonotype occurred a few times. This could be a read error, since a much larger clone is one nucleotide away. This chain uses TRBV5-6 with TRBJ1-2, with D perhaps matching TRBD1 (6 bases). Germline V gives CDR1 SGHDT, CDR2 YYEEEE. This CDR3 is built from 15 residues. V lost 4 bases and J 4 bases, leaving 17 bases between the germline ends. Here the CDR3 DNA reads TGTGCCAGCAGCAGGGACAAGGGGCGCGGCTATGGCTACACCTTC. Translated: CASSRDKGRGYGYTF.

In this sample, this clonotype turned up many times. V gene TRBV5-5 combines with J gene TRBJ2-5; 9 nucleotides align to TRBD1. In germline, CDR1 is SGHKS, CDR2 YYEKEE (reference sequence). Trimming cost V 4 bases and J 3 bases; bases outside gene matches: 10. The CDR3 loop spans 16 amino acids. The CDR3 protein is CASSTVGGQGKETQYF. The CDR3 DNA sequence: TGTGCCAGCAGCACCGTTGGGGGACAGGGCAAAGAGACCCAGTACTTC. Filled out from reference TRBV5-5 and TRBJ2-5, the complete variable domain reads DAGVTQSPTHLIKTRGQQVTLRCSPISGHKSVSWYQQVLGQGPQFIFQYYEKEERGRGNFPDRFSARQFPNYSSELNVNALLLGDSALYLCASSTVGGQGKETQYFGPGTRLLVL.

A remark on this clonotype: Germline is not matched at one junction end, which may reflect a read error. The rearrangement joins TRBV28 to TRBJ2-7; 11 bases fit TRBD2. The CDR3 sequence is 16 residues long. The germline CDR1 and CDR2 sequences are MDHEN and SYDVKM. The CDR3, as DNA: TGTGCCAGCAGTCCAATCGGGACTAGCGGCTCCTACGAGCGGTACTTC. Translation: CASSPIGTSGSYERYF.